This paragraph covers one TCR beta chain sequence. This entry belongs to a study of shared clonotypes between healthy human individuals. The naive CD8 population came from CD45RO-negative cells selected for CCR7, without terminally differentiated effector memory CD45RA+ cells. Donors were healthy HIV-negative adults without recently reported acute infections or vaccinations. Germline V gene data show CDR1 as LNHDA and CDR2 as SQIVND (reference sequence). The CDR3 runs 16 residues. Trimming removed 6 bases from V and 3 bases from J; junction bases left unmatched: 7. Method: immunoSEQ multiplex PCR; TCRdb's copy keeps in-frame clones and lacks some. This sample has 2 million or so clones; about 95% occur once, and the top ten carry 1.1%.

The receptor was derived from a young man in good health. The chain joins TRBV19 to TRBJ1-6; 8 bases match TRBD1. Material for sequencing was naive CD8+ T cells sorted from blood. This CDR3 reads CASSLTGANYNSPLHF. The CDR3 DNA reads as TGTGCCAGTAGCCTGACAGGGGCTAACTATAATTCACCCCTCCACTTT.